Listed here is a single T cell receptor (beta chain). Both 60 Vbeta primers and 13 Jbeta primers went into the PCR. Assay used: immunoSEQ multiplex PCR; TCRdb lists only in-frame clones, some missing. The sample has roughly 220,000 clones; roughly 80% are singletons. This entry is derived from a study of cytomegalovirus exposure and HLA in healthy donors. The origin of this receptor is a man aged 30-40 years in good health and CMV-seronegative. The sequencing sample was made of PBMCs.

Written as DNA, the CDR3 is TGTGCCAGCAGTGTACTCCCCGGGACTAACTCCTACGAGCAGTACTTC. Protein: CASSVLPGTNSYEQYF. The chain joins TRBV6-1 to TRBJ2-7, with 7 bases lining up with TRBD2. The germline V gene has CDR1 MNHNS and CDR2 SASEGT. V shed 4 bases, J shed 0 bases, and the junction held 9 bases outside the gene matches. The CDR3 consists of 16 residues.